This T cell receptor (beta chain) was profiled in a study of shared clonotypes between healthy human individuals. A single count supports this clone. Its antigen is unidentified. It was CD45RO-negative cells, positively selected for CCR7, that made up naive CD8 cells, with terminally differentiated effector memory CD45RA+ cells excluded. Trimming took off 2 bases at V and 2 bases at J, with 10 bases between the two ends. CDR3 length: 14 amino acids. Germline CDR1 is MNHNY and CDR2 is SVGAGI (reference sequence). The material for each subset, its genomic DNA, was split evenly across several immunoSEQ plates. Here immunoSEQ multiplex PCR was the method, and the copy in TCRdb shows in-frame clones only, minus some. The sample consists of about 1,900,000 clones, around 96% of them appearing once. Study conclusions and caveats: Estimated richness was generally greater in naive than memory subsets. The sole specimen, blood, was sampled, and tissue repertoires likely differ. Approximately 4.6% of naive CD4 clonotypes were shared across four donors.

This receptor was taken from a man aged 18-30 years in good health. The chain couples TRBV6-6 to TRBJ2-7; D is unresolved. The sequenced sample consisted of naive CD8+ T cells sorted from blood. The CDR3 DNA reads TGTGCCAGCAGTTACATGGGAACCCCCTACGAGCAGTACTTC. Translating gives CASSYMGTPYEQYF.